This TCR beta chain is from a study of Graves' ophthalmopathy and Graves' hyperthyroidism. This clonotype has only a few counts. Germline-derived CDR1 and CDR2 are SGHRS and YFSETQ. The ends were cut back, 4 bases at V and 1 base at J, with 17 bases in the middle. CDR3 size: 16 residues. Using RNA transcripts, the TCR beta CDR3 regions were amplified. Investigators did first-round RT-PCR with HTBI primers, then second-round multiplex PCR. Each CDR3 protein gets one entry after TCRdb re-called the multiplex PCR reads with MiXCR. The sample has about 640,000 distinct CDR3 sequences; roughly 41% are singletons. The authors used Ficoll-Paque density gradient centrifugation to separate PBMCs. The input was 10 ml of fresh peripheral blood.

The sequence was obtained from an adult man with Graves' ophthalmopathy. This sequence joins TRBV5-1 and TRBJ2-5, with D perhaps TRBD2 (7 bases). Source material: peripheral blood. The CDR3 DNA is TGCGCCAGCAGCCCCGACCCCGGGGGGCCCCAAGAGACCCAGTACTTC. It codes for CASSPDPGGPQETQYF.